The clone carrying this TCR beta chain was counted a single time. The antigen is undetermined. An approximately 130-subject validation cohort, separate from the approximately 720-subject first cohort, supplied the donors. The data derive from a study of cytomegalovirus exposure and HLA in healthy donors. General study points: The study recorded 150 to 200 TCR beta chains that were cytomegalovirus-associated. A few CMV-associated chains proved CMV antigen-specific in vitro. A subsequent analysis found that TCR clusters from the first cohort also tended to co-occur in the roughly 120 validation repertoires, with approximately 95% of cluster scores above 0.

The J segment lost 5 bases and the V segment lost 1 base, leaving 5 bases of the junction unmatched. This CDR3 has 15 residues. Germline lookup yields CDR1 LNHDA and CDR2 SQIVND (reference sequence). TCRdb's table, derived via immunoSEQ multiplex PCR, lists solely in-frame clones and lacks some. The sample lists 43,000 or so clones; approximately 90% were seen once. The material sequenced was PBMCs. This chain links TRBV19 with TRBJ2-7; TRBD2 matches 10 bases. This TCR came from a young man in good health and CMV-seronegative. The CDR3 here is CASSIGSGGADEQYF. The CDR3 DNA is TGTGCCAGTAGTATAGGCAGCGGGGGGGCGGACGAGCAGTACTTC.